This TCR beta chain was profiled in a study of radiotherapy plus CTLA-4 blockade in lung cancer. General study points: How blood T cell clones changed early, along with interferon-beta, reportedly forecast response best. Clones derived from tumor TCRs expanded in blood after radiotherapy plus ipilimumab.

To note about this clone: Its matching antigen is unknown. A read error may produce the germline difference seen at one junction end.

Method: immunoSEQ multiplex PCR; TCRdb's copy keeps in-frame clones and lacks some. This table has 75,000 to 95,000 clones, about four fifths appearing once. CDR1 and CDR2 from the germline V gene are SGHKS and YYEKEE (reference sequence). The CDR3 contains 12 residues. The clonotype originates from a human donor with non-small cell lung cancer that progressed on radiotherapy plus ipilimumab. V is TRBV5-5 and J is TRBJ2-7, with unresolved D. The sample in question was peripheral blood, obtained from a patient treated with radiotherapy plus ipilimumab. In DNA form, the CDR3 reads TGTGCCAGCACCTTGAGTGGGTACGAGCAGTACTTC. Translated: CASTLSGYEQYF.